This TCR beta chain was recorded in a study of Ad26.COV2.S vaccination and SARS-CoV-2 variants. Study-level results: Reported findings describe substantial breadth in spike-specific CD8+ and CD4+ T cell responses following vaccination.

V was pared by 4 bases and J by 6 bases, with 12 bases between. The CDR3 has 13 amino acids. Germline V gene data show CDR1 as SGHDN and CDR2 as FVKESK. This clone was observed a handful of times. Its antigen is not identified. TCRdb keeps only in-frame clones here, not all; method: immunoSEQ multiplex PCR. This table has about 94,000 clones, roughly 84% appearing once. The receptor was isolated from a human donor who had recovered from COVID-19. This chain uses TRBV14 with TRBJ1-1; the D gene is possibly TRBD1 (6 bases). Sample: peripheral blood, taken after recovery from COVID-19. CDR3 in DNA: TGTGCCAGCAGCCCCACAGGGTTCGCTGAAGCTTTCTTT. It codes for CASSPTGFAEAFF.